Listed below are T cell receptor beta chains from one sample, sequenced in a study of cytomegalovirus exposure and HLA in healthy donors. Sequenced by immunoSEQ multiplex PCR; TCRdb stores in-frame clones only, minus some. This table holds about 140,000 clones, 80% found once. What was sequenced was PBMCs. The receptor set was obtained from a man aged 35 to 55 in good health and CMV-seropositive. CDR3s include the opening cysteine and the closing phenylalanine or tryptophan. D genes are given only for firm matches. Clone size is stated in some rows and not others, as once, few, many or a class when expanded.

size,J,V,D,CDR3,DNA
.,TRBJ2-7,TRBV5-1,TRBD1,CASSWDRVDEQYF,TGCGCCAGCAGCTGGGACAGGGTAGACGAGCAGTACTTC
.,TRBJ2-3,TRBV28,TRBD2,CASSLLAGTQYF,TGTGCCAGCAGTTTACTAGCGGGGACGCAGTATTTT
.,TRBJ2-2,TRBV7-7,TRBD1,CASSEDRAGTGELFF,TGTGCTAGCAGCGAGGACAGGGCAGGGACCGGGGAGCTGTTTTTT
.,TRBJ1-2,TRBV7-9,.,CASSVTGSRGYTF,TGTGCCAGCAGCGTAACAGGGTCGCGTGGCTACACCTTC
.,TRBJ2-1,TRBV4-3,.,CASSQEVGVYNEQFF,TGCGCCAGCAGCCAAGAGGTTGGAGTCTACAATGAGCAGTTCTTC
.,TRBJ1-1,TRBV7-2,TRBD1,CASSLRPGTGVTEAFF,TGTGCCAGCAGCTTACGCCCCGGGACAGGGGTCACTGAAGCTTTCTTT
.,TRBJ2-7,TRBV15,TRBD1,CATSRDGQGISYEQYF,TGTGCCACCAGCAGAGACGGACAGGGAATTTCCTACGAGCAGTACTTC
.,TRBJ2-1,TRBV19,.,CASSTRSYNEQFF,TGTGCCAGTAGTACCCGCTCCTACAATGAGCAGTTCTTC
.,TRBJ1-6,TRBV5-1,TRBD1,CASSLVTGGNSPLHF,TGCGCCAGCAGCTTGGTGACAGGGGGGAATTCACCCCTCCACTTT
.,TRBJ1-1,TRBV30,.,CAWTSWGGETTEAFF,TGTGCCTGGACCTCATGGGGGGGTGAGACCACTGAAGCTTTCTTT
.,TRBJ1-5,TRBV7-6,.,CASSSGTFGPQHF,TGTGCCAGCAGCTCGGGGACATTCGGTCCCCAGCATTTT
.,TRBJ2-5,TRBV28,TRBD2,CASSLGTSGVGETQYF,TGTGCCAGCAGTTTAGGGACTAGCGGGGTGGGGGAGACCCAGTACTTC
once,TRBJ2-7,TRBV6-6,TRBD1,CASSYPPTGAPYEQYF,TGTGCCAGCAGTTATCCTCCGACAGGGGCACCCTACGAGCAGTACTTC
.,TRBJ2-2,TRBV7-3,.,CASSLNLNTGELFF,TGTGCCAGCAGCTTAAACTTGAACACCGGGGAGCTGTTTTTT
.,TRBJ1-3,TRBV28,.,CASSSTEILGTIYF,TGTGCCAGCAGTTCGACAGAAATCCTCGGGACCATATATTTT
.,TRBJ1-4,TRBV9,TRBD1,CASSVAEGALFF,TGTGCCAGCAGCGTAGCTGAGGGGGCACTGTTTTTT
.,TRBJ2-7,TRBV10-3,.,CAISNRDEQYF,TGTGCCATCAGTAACAGGGACGAGCAGTACTTC
.,TRBJ1-2,TRBV27,TRBD1,CASSPDRGPMFENYGYTF,TGTGCCAGCAGTCCGGACAGGGGGCCAATGTTTGAGAACTATGGCTACACCTTC
many,TRBJ1-1,TRBV6-6,TRBD1,CASIPGDRGFWTEAFF,TGTGCCAGCATCCCCGGGGACAGGGGATTCTGGACTGAAGCTTTCTTT
.,TRBJ2-1,TRBV30,TRBD2,CAWSVPSLAGDPNEQFF,TGTGCCTGGAGTGTTCCAAGTCTAGCGGGAGACCCTAATGAGCAGTTCTTC
once,TRBJ2-3,TRBV9,TRBD2,CASSVDRLAGDSTDTQYF,TGTGCCAGCAGCGTAGACAGACTAGCGGGGGATAGCACAGATACGCAGTATTTT
.,TRBJ2-3,TRBV6-5,.,CASSYSRTANTDTQYF,TGTGCCAGCAGTTACTCTAGGACAGCAAACACAGATACGCAGTATTTT
.,TRBJ2-7,TRBV5-5,.,CASSLVVRSYEQYF,TGTGCCAGCAGCTTGGTCGTCAGGTCCTACGAGCAGTACTTC
.,TRBJ1-2,TRBV14,TRBD1,CASSQGRTGVLDNYGYTF,TGTGCCAGCAGCCAGGGTCGGACAGGGGTGTTAGATAACTATGGCTACACCTTC
few,TRBJ2-1,TRBV27,.,CASSPRTTYNEQFF,TGTGCCAGCAGTCCCCGGACTACCTACAATGAGCAGTTCTTC
.,TRBJ1-6,TRBV7-9,TRBD1,CASSPARTGSSYNSPLHF,TGTGCCAGCAGCCCCGCCAGGACAGGGAGCTCCTATAATTCACCCCTCCACTTT
.,TRBJ1-6,TRBV6-1,.,CASIITGSGSPLHF,TGTGCCAGCATTATCACGGGATCGGGATCACCCCTCCACTTT
.,TRBJ2-4,TRBV30,TRBD2,CAWSRLAGGAVTKNIQYF,TGTGCCTGGAGTAGATTAGCGGGGGGGGCGGTGACCAAAAACATTCAGTACTTC
.,TRBJ1-2,TRBV30,.,CAWSDPANYGYTF,TGTGCCTGGAGTGACCCGGCTAACTATGGCTACACCTTC
.,TRBJ2-1,TRBV13,TRBD2,CASSLGLAGARNEQFF,TGTGCCAGCAGCTTGGGACTAGCGGGAGCCAGGAATGAGCAGTTCTTC
.,TRBJ2-2,TRBV30,TRBD2,CASSEHGAMRTSGRRTGELFF,TGTGCCTCTTCGGAGCACGGGGCCATGAGGACTAGCGGGAGGAGGACCGGGGAGCTGTTTTTT
.,TRBJ2-7,TRBV2,.,CASKTRTEQYF,TGTGCCAGCAAAACTCGTACCGAGCAGTACTTC
once,TRBJ1-1,TRBV14,.,CASSNGGREAFF,TGTGCCAGCAGCAATGGGGGCAGGGAAGCTTTCTTT
.,TRBJ2-5,TRBV7-2,.,CASSLDTGLQETQYF,TGTGCCAGCAGCTTAGACACAGGATTACAAGAGACCCAGTACTTC
.,TRBJ2-3,TRBV7-9,TRBD2,CASSLLQREYSDTQYF,TGTGCCAGCAGCTTATTGCAGCGGGAGTACTCAGATACGCAGTATTTT
.,TRBJ2-1,TRBV4-3,.,CASSLTRGIGEQFF,TGCGCCAGCAGCCTCACGCGGGGAATCGGTGAGCAGTTCTTC
.,TRBJ1-5,TRBV6-4,.,CASSGSANQPQHF,TGTGCCAGCAGTGGCAGCGCCAATCAGCCCCAGCATTTT
.,TRBJ1-6,TRBV6-6,.,CASTAAGHNSPLHF,TGTGCCAGCACCGCGGCGGGCCATAATTCACCCCTCCACTTT
.,TRBJ2-7,TRBV2,.,CASSALGGGGYEQYF,TGTGCCAGCAGCGCATTGGGGGGTGGTGGCTACGAGCAGTACTTC
.,TRBJ1-2,TRBV5-6,TRBD1,CASSLESRGYGYTF,TGTGCCAGCAGCTTGGAGAGCAGGGGGTATGGCTACACCTTC
.,TRBJ1-2,TRBV4-1,TRBD1,CASSHSYMGTGGGYGYTF,TGCGCCAGCAGCCACTCCTACATGGGGACAGGGGGTGGCTATGGCTACACCTTC
.,TRBJ2-7,TRBV30,TRBD2,CAWRGGSYEQYF,TGTGCCTGGAGGGGCGGGAGCTACGAGCAGTACTTC
.,TRBJ2-3,TRBV7-3,TRBD2,CASSLGPSGLSTDTQYF,TGTGCCAGCAGCTTAGGGCCTAGCGGGCTGAGCACAGATACGCAGTATTTT
.,TRBJ1-1,TRBV7-2,.,CASSLGQGSSEAFF,TGTGCCAGCAGCTTAGGCCAGGGTTCCTCTGAAGCTTTCTTT
.,TRBJ2-7,TRBV27,TRBD1,CASSPYGTGIPYEQYF,TGTGCCAGCAGTCCCTACGGGACAGGGATTCCCTACGAGCAGTACTTC
once,TRBJ2-4,TRBV5-8,.,CASSLDFSQGSSAKNIQYF,TGTGCCAGCAGCTTAGACTTCTCTCAGGGCTCTTCAGCCAAAAACATTCAGTACTTC
few,TRBJ2-5,TRBV15,TRBD2,CATSRDAGGRETQYF,TGTGCCACCAGCAGAGATGCGGGGGGCAGGGAGACCCAGTACTTC
.,TRBJ1-1,TRBV28,.,CASSLGGAMSTEAFF,TGTGCCAGCAGCCTAGGGGGGGCTATGAGTACTGAAGCTTTCTTT
.,TRBJ1-1,TRBV5-8,.,CASSLDRVNTEAFF,TGTGCCAGCAGCTTGGACAGGGTGAACACTGAAGCTTTCTTT
.,TRBJ1-4,TRBV2,TRBD1,CASSEEGAGTNEKLFF,TGTGCCAGCAGTGAGGAGGGGGCGGGAACTAATGAAAAACTGTTTTTT
few,TRBJ2-3,TRBV11-3,TRBD1,CASSSGPGDRDTDTQYF,TGTGCCAGCAGCTCAGGACCCGGAGACAGGGATACGGATACGCAGTATTTT
.,TRBJ2-7,TRBV4-1,TRBD2,CASSLGIAGPYYEQYF,TGCGCCAGCAGCCTAGGGATAGCGGGGCCATACTACGAGCAGTACTTC
.,TRBJ1-4,TRBV25-1,.,CASKGANEKLFF,TGTGCCAGCAAGGGAGCTAATGAAAAACTGTTTTTT